This T cell receptor beta chain was identified during a study of T cell repertoires in cytomegalovirus infection. From the reads, TCRdb called clonotypes with MiXCR, one entry per CDR3 protein. Here the sample spans about 530,000 distinct CDR3 sequences, more than 20% being singletons. The V gene's germline CDR1 is LNHDA and CDR2 SQIVND (reference sequence). The CDR3 runs to 20 residues. This chain uses TRBV19 with TRBJ1-5; possibly TRBD1 for D (5 bases). Sequencing was performed on PBMCs. This receptor was obtained from a human donor in good health (CMV status not recorded). Some clones in this sample may be carry-over from other donors' samples. CDR3 DNA sequence: TGTGGTACGAGGGACGGGTGGCCAGTAGGCGTAGGAGGCGGCAATCAGCCCCAGCATTTT. It yields the protein CGTRDGWPVGVGGGNQPQHF.